Listed here are 18 T cell receptor beta chains from one sample, sequenced in a study of blood T cell repertoires in COVID-19. Assay: immunoSEQ multiplex PCR; the TCRdb copy retains only in-frame clones and omits some. The sample consists of more than 85,000 clones, 75% to 90% of them appearing once. Input material: peripheral blood. The receptors stem from a woman in her 70s with acute or convalescent COVID-19.

The J gene is TRBJ1-5, the V gene TRBV19, with D unclear. The germline V gene has CDR1 LNHDA and CDR2 SQIVND (reference sequence). The CDR3 length is 13 residues. The germline V and J ends were trimmed by 8 bases and 1 base, with 9 bases remaining between them. The chain's CDR3 is CASGSRSNQPQHF. CDR3 sequence (DNA): TGTGCCAGTGGTTCTAGAAGCAATCAGCCCCAGCATTTT.

The chain uses TRBV6-5 and TRBJ2-7, with D perhaps TRBD1 (5 bases). This CDR3 is 15 amino acids long. Germline CDR1 is MNHEY and CDR2 is SVGAGI. Trimming took off 0 bases at V and 1 base at J, with 10 bases between the two ends. The CDR3 here is CASSYSASGSYEQYV. DNA of the CDR3: TGTGCCAGCAGTTACTCGGCCTCAGGGTCCTACGAGCAGTACGTC.

V and J are TRBV7-8 and TRBJ2-2; D might be TRBD2 (6 bases). Trimming left V 5 bases short and J 0 bases short, with 13 bases between. Germline CDR1 reads SGHVS; CDR2 reads FQNEAQ. This CDR3 contains 16 residues. The CDR3 DNA reads as TGTGCCAGCAGCACCCTGGAGGGCTCGAACACCGGGGAGCTGTTTTTT. Its protein product is CASSTLEGSNTGELFF.

DNA of the CDR3: TGTGCCAGCAGCTCTTTCGGGGTCCAGGGGTATGGCTACACCTTC. Translating gives CASSSFGVQGYGYTF. The J gene is TRBJ1-2, the V gene TRBV7-2; tentatively, D is TRBD1 (6 bases). Per the germline V gene, CDR1 is SGHTA and CDR2 is FQGNSA. Trimming removed 4 bases at V and 5 bases at J, with 17 bases between. CDR3 size: 15 residues. The complete variable domain, with remaining parts taken from reference TRBV7-2 and TRBJ1-2, reads GAGVSQSPSNKVTEKGKDVELRCDPISGHTALYWYRQSLGQGLEFLIYFQGNSAPDKSGLPSDRFSAERTGGSVSTLTIQRTQQEDSAVYLCASSSFGVQGYGYTFGSGTRLTVV.

This chain links TRBV21-1 with TRBJ2-5; the table's D call, TRBD1, has no DNA check behind it. TRBV21-1 is annotated as a pseudogene. The CDR3 spans 15 residues. In nucleotides, the CDR3 is TGTGCCAGCACACTAAAAAAGACAGTTCAAGAGACCCAGTACTTC. Protein sequence: CASTLKKTVQETQYF.

This clone was observed a single time. The rearrangement joins TRBV3-1 (or the pseudogene TRBV3-2) to TRBJ1-1; 9 nucleotides align to TRBD1. The CDR3 length is 19 residues. With 0 bases clipped from V and 5 bases from J, the junction kept 16 bases outside the gene matches. Germline CDR1 is LGHDT and CDR2 is YNNKEL (reference sequence). Here the CDR3 DNA reads TGTGCCAGCAGCCAAGATCACAGGGGGCGAATCGGCATGGGGACTGAAGCTTTCTTT. Translation: CASSQDHRGRIGMGTEAFF.

This clone showed up just once. The chain uses TRBV5-4 and TRBJ2-3; maybe TRBD2 (5 bases). V lost 4 bases to trimming and J lost 2 bases, with 8 bases between them. Looked up from germline, CDR1 is SGHNT and CDR2 is YYREEE (reference sequence). The CDR3 sequence is 13 residues long. DNA of the CDR3: TGTGCCAGCAGCCGGACTGACACAGATACGCAGTATTTT. It encodes CASSRTDTDTQYF.

The chain uses TRBV5-4 and TRBJ2-7, with D uncertain. Per germline, CDR1 SGHNT and CDR2 YYREEE (reference sequence). CDR3 length: 14 residues. V lost 0 bases and J 2 bases, leaving 9 bases between the germline ends. CDR3 sequence (DNA): TGTGCCAGCAGCTTGGACTACTCCGCCTACGAGCAGTACGTC. Translation gives CASSLDYSAYEQYV.

The chain joins TRBV7-9 to TRBJ1-6; TRBD1 matches 8 bases. CDR1 SEHNR and CDR2 FQNEAQ come from the germline V gene (reference sequence). After removal of 4 bases from V and 13 bases from J, the junction contained 15 bases not matched to a gene. The CDR3 extends over 16 amino acids. CDR3 sequence: CASSSGGTGTHAPLHF. Written as DNA, the CDR3 is TGTGCCAGCAGCTCCGGGGGGACAGGCACACATGCGCCCCTCCACTTT.

This chain links TRBV13 with TRBJ2-1, with D perhaps matching TRBD1 (6 bases). The germline V gene encodes CDR1 PRHDT and CDR2 FYEKMQ (reference sequence). The V gene lost 2 bases and the J gene lost 1 base, with 18 bases spanning the gap. There are 18 residues in the CDR3. The CDR3 spells CASSLKGPLGGSYNEQFF. CDR3 bases: TGTGCCAGCAGCTTAAAGGGTCCACTAGGGGGATCCTACAATGAGCAGTTCTTC.

The J gene is TRBJ1-1, the V gene TRBV5-1; the match to TRBD1 covers 7 bases. Trimming removed 0 bases from V and 0 bases from J; junction bases left unmatched: 2. The CDR3 is 15 amino acids. CDR1 and CDR2 (germline): SGHRS, YFSETQ. CDR3 sequence reads: CASSLVDRLNTEAFF. The CDR3 coding sequence is TGCGCCAGCAGCTTGGTGGACAGGCTGAACACTGAAGCTTTCTTT. Full variable domain (rest looked up from reference TRBV5-1 and TRBJ1-1): KAGVTQTPRYLIKTRGQQVTLSCSPISGHRSVSWYQQTPGQGLQFLFEYFSETQRNKGNFPGRFSGRQFSNSRSEMNVSTLELGDSALYLCASSLVDRLNTEAFFGQGTRLTVV.

The V and J genes are TRBV7-8 and TRBJ2-5; 7 bases map to TRBD1. Trimming removed 5 bases from V and 5 bases from J; junction bases left unmatched: 2. This CDR3 is 12 amino acids long. Germline-derived CDR1 and CDR2 are SGHVS and FQNEAQ. The CDR3: CASSRGLETQYF. In DNA form, the CDR3 reads TGTGCCAGCAGCAGGGGGCTTGAGACCCAGTACTTC.

This clone was observed a single time. The J gene is TRBJ1-4, the V gene TRBV7-8; 7 bases line up with TRBD1. Germline lookup yields CDR1 SGHVS and CDR2 FQNEAQ. V gave up 2 bases and J gave up 5 bases; unmatched junction bases: 8. The CDR3 extends over 16 amino acids. The CDR3 DNA is TGTGCCAGCAGCTTACTCCCCGCCAGGGGGAATGAAAAACTGTTTTTT. The encoded protein is CASSLLPARGNEKLFF.

This chain connects TRBV3-1 (or the pseudogene TRBV3-2) to TRBJ1-6, with TRBD1 matching 7 bases. Trimming at V came to 5 bases and at J to 8 bases, leaving 9 bases not matched to a gene. Germline V gives CDR1 LGHDT, CDR2 YNNKEL (reference sequence). The CDR3 is 15 amino acids. CDR3 in DNA: TGTGCCAGCAGCGGTAGACAGGGATTATATTCACCCCTCCACTTT. This encodes CASSGRQGLYSPLHF.

This clone was counted once. The V gene is TRBV28, the J gene TRBJ2-3, with 7 bases aligning to TRBD2. The length of the CDR3 is 16 residues. Germline CDR1 reads MDHEN; CDR2 reads SYDVKM. V shed 2 bases and J 1 base; nucleotides not matched to a gene: 6. DNA of the CDR3: TGTGCCAGCAGTTTAGACCTCGCGGGGGGCACAGATACGCAGTATTTT. Translation gives CASSLDLAGGTDTQYF.

The V call is TRBV5-1, the J call TRBJ2-1, with 9 bases fitting TRBD2. The germline CDR1 and CDR2 sequences are SGHRS and YFSETQ. The junction had 22 bases not matched to a gene; V was cut back by 4 bases and J by 8 bases. There are 19 residues in the CDR3. DNA for the CDR3: TGCGCCAGCAGCCCAGCTGGTCTCTGGGGAGCGGGGGGATTCGATGAGCAGTTCTTC. It codes for CASSPAGLWGAGGFDEQFF. The variable domain in full, completed from reference TRBV5-1 and TRBJ2-1, reads KAGVTQTPRYLIKTRGQQVTLSCSPISGHRSVSWYQQTPGQGLQFLFEYFSETQRNKGNFPGRFSGRQFSNSRSEMNVSTLELGDSALYLCASSPAGLWGAGGFDEQFFGPGTRLTVL.

The V and J genes are TRBV5-1 and TRBJ2-7; D not certain. V lost 0 bases and J lost 0, with 10 bases in between. The CDR3 runs to 15 residues. The germline CDR1 and CDR2 sequences are SGHRS and YFSETQ. The DNA of the CDR3 is TGCGCCAGCAGCTTGGAGGATTCGGGCTCCTACGAGCAGTACTTC. Protein product: CASSLEDSGSYEQYF.

This chain links TRBV27 with TRBJ1-1; 10 bases are a match to TRBD1. Looked up from germline, CDR1 is MNHEY and CDR2 is SMNVEV (reference sequence). The CDR3 contains 14 residues. The junction had 3 bases not matched to a gene; V was cut back by 3 bases and J by 5 bases. CDR3 loop: CASSFPGQGTEAFF. DNA for the CDR3: TGTGCCAGCAGTTTCCCGGGACAGGGGACTGAAGCTTTCTTT.